The 12 T cell receptor beta chains in this list originate from one sample, sequenced in a study of blood T cell repertoires in COVID-19 (dated by TCRdb to about 2020). Library preparation employed the immunoSEQ multiplex PCR assay. Not all clones reach the TCRdb copy of this immuneACCESS table, which keeps in-frame sequences only. Checked studies attribute under half of the gap to unresolved V genes and leave the rest unexplained. The table for this sample lists some 400,000 clones; about nine tenths of them were counted only once. Around 0.86% of the sample is held by the ten biggest clonotypes. The sample comprised PBMCs or T cells enriched from blood (not recorded which). These TCRs come from a woman between 40 and 55 years old who had been exposed to COVID-19.

The rearrangement joins TRBV19 to TRBJ2-3; a possible D gene is TRBD2 (6 bases). There are 16 residues in the CDR3. Germline V gene lookup returns CDR1 LNHDA and CDR2 SQIVND (reference sequence). V was trimmed by 9 bases and J by 0 bases, leaving 19 bases between them. The CDR3: CASLPFGGKSTDTQYF. The DNA of the CDR3 is TGTGCCAGCCTCCCCTTCGGGGGAAAAAGCACAGATACGCAGTATTTT.

This rearrangement joins TRBV2 to TRBJ1-6, with 8 bases identical to TRBD1. Germline CDR1 reads SNHLY; CDR2 reads FYNNEI. This CDR3 is 16 amino acids long. Germline trimming cut 5 bases from V and 0 bases from J; bases unmatched to any gene: 3. The CDR3 sequence: CASSWTGSSYNSPLHF. DNA of the CDR3: TGTGCCAGCAGTTGGACAGGGAGCTCCTATAATTCACCCCTCCACTTT. The whole variable domain, filled in from reference TRBV2 and TRBJ1-6, reads EPEVTQTPSHQVTQMGQEVILRCVPISNHLYFYWYRQILGQKVEFLVSFYNNEISEKSEIFDDQFSVERPDGSNFTLKIRSTKLEDSAMYFCASSWTGSSYNSPLHFGNGTRLTVT.

The V call is TRBV2, the J call TRBJ2-7; perhaps TRBD2 as D (6 bases). CDR3 size: 12 residues. Trimming stripped 6 bases from V and 7 bases from J, with 13 bases between. CDR1 is SNHLY and CDR2 is FYNNEI in the germline V gene. The CDR3 DNA is TGTGCCAGCAGCCTGGGACTTTGGGAGCAGTACTTC. Translation gives CASSLGLWEQYF.

The V and J genes are TRBV5-1 and TRBJ1-1, with 8 bases lining up with TRBD1. Trimming cost V 2 bases and J 1 base; bases outside gene matches: 4. This CDR3 is built from 15 residues. Germline CDR1 SGHRS, CDR2 YFSETQ. The chain's CDR3 is CASSFDRGRNTEAFF. The CDR3 nucleotides are TGCGCCAGCAGCTTCGACAGGGGAAGGAACACTGAAGCTTTCTTT.

The chain couples TRBV7-9 to TRBJ1-1, with D possibly being TRBD1 (5 bases). The CDR3 is made up of 13 amino acids. V lost 4 bases and J lost 6, with 12 bases in between. CDR1 and CDR2 from the germline V gene are SEHNR and FQNEAQ (reference sequence). The chain's CDR3 is CASSYTDSPEAFF. The CDR3 DNA reads TGTGCCAGCAGCTACACTGACAGCCCTGAAGCTTTCTTT. Together with reference TRBV7-9 and TRBJ1-1, the CDR3 gives the full variable domain: DTGVSQNPRHKITKRGQNVTFRCDPISEHNRLYWYRQTLGQGPEFLTYFQNEAQLEKSRLLSDRFSAERPKGSFSTLEIQRTEQGDSAMYLCASSYTDSPEAFFGQGTRLTVV.

The chain is built from TRBV5-5 and TRBJ2-7; tentatively, D is TRBD2 (6 bases). V shed 4 bases and J shed 4 bases, with 9 bases lying between them. The CDR3 spans 12 residues. Germline CDR1 SGHKS, CDR2 YYEKEE (reference sequence). The CDR3 bases are TGTGCCAGCAGCGGGAGGAATTACGAGCAGTACTTC. It specifies CASSGRNYEQYF.

The chain joins TRBV5-6 to TRBJ1-1; D not certain. V was clipped by 2 bases and J by 7 bases, with 6 bases between them. This CDR3 region has 11 residues. Germline V gene data show CDR1 as SGHDT and CDR2 as YYEEEE. CDR3 residues: CASSFGGEAFF. In nucleotides, the CDR3 is TGTGCCAGCAGCTTTGGCGGTGAAGCTTTCTTT.

This chain uses TRBV30 with TRBJ2-1, with TRBD2 matching 13 bases. In germline, CDR1 is GTSNPN, CDR2 SVGIG (reference sequence). J gave up 4 bases and V 1 base, and 4 bases lay outside the gene matches. This CDR3 is built from 16 residues. The CDR3 coding sequence is TGTGCCTGGAGTGGGGCGACTAGCGGGGGGTACAATGAGCAGTTCTTC. Translating it yields CAWSGATSGGYNEQFF.

This chain uses TRBV5-8 with TRBJ1-2, with unresolved D. Trimming removed 4 bases at V and 8 bases at J, with 21 bases between. Germline V lookup: CDR1 SGHTS, CDR2 YDEGEE. The CDR3 has 15 residues. The CDR3 DNA follows: TGTGCCAGCAGCCTTTTTGGCAGACAAAAGGAAGGCTACACCTTC. Encoded protein: CASSLFGRQKEGYTF.

The chain uses TRBV27 and TRBJ1-1; D not certain. Per the germline V gene, CDR1 is MNHEY and CDR2 is SMNVEV (reference sequence). Trimming removed 3 bases from V and 13 bases from J, with 15 bases in between. This CDR3 region has 12 residues. CDR3 DNA sequence: TGTGCCAGCAGTTTTTATGGGGAGAGGGTTTTCTTT. It specifies CASSFYGERVFF.

The rearrangement uses TRBV10-1 and TRBJ2-1, with TRBD1 matching 10 bases. V shed 6 bases and J 7 bases; nucleotides not matched to a gene: 12. The CDR3 sequence is 16 residues long. Per germline, CDR1 WNHNN and CDR2 SYGVQD (reference sequence). DNA for the CDR3: TGCGCCAGCAGGCCCGGGGGACAGGGGCTTGGGAATGAGCAGTTCTTC. The encoded protein is CASRPGGQGLGNEQFF.

The rearrangement joins TRBV5-6 to TRBJ1-2; tentative D call: TRBD1 (5 bases). Germline CDR1 and CDR2: SGHDT and YYEEEE. The CDR3 runs to 16 residues. V dropped 0 bases and J dropped 4 bases, with 16 bases sitting between them. CDR3 in DNA: TGTGCCAGCAGCTTGGACCCCGGGGGAATTGTCTATGGCTACACCTTC. Translating it yields CASSLDPGGIVYGYTF.